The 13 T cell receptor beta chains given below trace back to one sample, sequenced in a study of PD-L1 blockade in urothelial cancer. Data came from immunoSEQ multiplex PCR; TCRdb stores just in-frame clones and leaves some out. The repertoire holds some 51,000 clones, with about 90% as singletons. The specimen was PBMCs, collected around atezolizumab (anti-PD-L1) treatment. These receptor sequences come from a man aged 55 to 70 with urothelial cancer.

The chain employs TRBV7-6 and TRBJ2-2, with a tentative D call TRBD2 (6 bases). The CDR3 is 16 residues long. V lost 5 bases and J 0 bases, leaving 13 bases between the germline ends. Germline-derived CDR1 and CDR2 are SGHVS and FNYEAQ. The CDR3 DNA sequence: TGTGCCAGCAGCCAACAAAGCGGGTCGAACACCGGGGAGCTGTTTTTT. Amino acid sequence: CASSQQSGSNTGELFF. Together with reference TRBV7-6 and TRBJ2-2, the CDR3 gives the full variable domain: GAGVSQSPRYKVTKRGQDVALRCDPISGHVSLYWYRQALGQGPEFLTYFNYEAQQDKSGLPNDRFSAERPEGSISTLTIQRTEQRDSAMYRCASSQQSGSNTGELFFGEGSRLTVL.

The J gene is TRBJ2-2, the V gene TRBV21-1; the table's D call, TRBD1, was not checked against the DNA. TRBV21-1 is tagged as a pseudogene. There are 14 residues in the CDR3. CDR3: CAREGGCGTGELFF. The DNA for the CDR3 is TGTGCCAGAGAAGGGGGCTGTGGCACCGGGGAGCTGTTTTTT.

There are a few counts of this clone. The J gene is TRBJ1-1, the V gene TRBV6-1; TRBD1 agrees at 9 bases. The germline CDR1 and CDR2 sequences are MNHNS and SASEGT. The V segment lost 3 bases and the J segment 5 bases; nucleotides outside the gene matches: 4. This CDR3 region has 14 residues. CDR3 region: CASSETGGRTEAFF. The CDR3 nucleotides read TGTGCCAGCAGTGAGACAGGGGGTAGGACTGAAGCTTTCTTT.

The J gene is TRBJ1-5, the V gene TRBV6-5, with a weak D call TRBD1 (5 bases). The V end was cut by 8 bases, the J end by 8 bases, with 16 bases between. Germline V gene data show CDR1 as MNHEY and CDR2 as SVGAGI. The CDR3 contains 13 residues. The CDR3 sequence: CASRRGVIEPQHF. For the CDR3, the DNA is TGTGCCAGCCGTCGGGGGGTTATTGAGCCCCAGCATTTT.

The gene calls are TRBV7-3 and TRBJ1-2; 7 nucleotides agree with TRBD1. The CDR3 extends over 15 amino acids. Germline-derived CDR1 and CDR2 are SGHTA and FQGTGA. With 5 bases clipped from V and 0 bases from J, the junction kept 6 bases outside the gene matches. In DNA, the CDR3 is TGTGCCAGCAGCGAGGGACAGCCAGCTAACTATGGCTACACCTTC. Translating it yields CASSEGQPANYGYTF.

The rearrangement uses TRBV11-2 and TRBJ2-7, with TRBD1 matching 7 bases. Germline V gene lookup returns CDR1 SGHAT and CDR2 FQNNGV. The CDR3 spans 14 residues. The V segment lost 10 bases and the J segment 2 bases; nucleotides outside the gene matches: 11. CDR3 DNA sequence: TGTGCCACCGCCCCGGGACAGAGTCCCTACGAGCAGTACTTC. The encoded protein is CATAPGQSPYEQYF. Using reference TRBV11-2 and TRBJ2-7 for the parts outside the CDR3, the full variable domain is EAGVAQSPRYKIIEKRQSVAFWCNPISGHATLYWYQQILGQGPKLLIQFQNNGVVDDSQLPKDRFSAERLKGVDSTLKIQPAKLEDSAVYLCATAPGQSPYEQYFGPGTRLTVT.

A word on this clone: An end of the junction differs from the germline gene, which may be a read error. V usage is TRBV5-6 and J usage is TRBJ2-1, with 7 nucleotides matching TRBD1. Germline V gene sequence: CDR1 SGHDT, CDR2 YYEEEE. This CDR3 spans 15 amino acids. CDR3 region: CASSLGQGYYIEQFF. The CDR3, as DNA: TGTGCCAGCAGCTTGGGACAGGGCTACTACATTGAGCAGTTCTTC.

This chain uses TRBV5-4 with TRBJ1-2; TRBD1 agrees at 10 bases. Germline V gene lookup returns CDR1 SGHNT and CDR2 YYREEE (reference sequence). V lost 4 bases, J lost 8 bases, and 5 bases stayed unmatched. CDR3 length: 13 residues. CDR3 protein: CASSLTGGVGYTF. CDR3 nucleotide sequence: TGTGCCAGCAGCCTGACAGGGGGCGTCGGCTACACCTTC.

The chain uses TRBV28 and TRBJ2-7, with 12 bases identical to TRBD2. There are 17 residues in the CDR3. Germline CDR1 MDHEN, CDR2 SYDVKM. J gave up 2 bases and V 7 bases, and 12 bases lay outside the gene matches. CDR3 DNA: TGTGCCAGCACTTTCGTCGGACTAGCGGGAATCGCCTACGAGCAGTACTTC. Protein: CASTFVGLAGIAYEQYF.

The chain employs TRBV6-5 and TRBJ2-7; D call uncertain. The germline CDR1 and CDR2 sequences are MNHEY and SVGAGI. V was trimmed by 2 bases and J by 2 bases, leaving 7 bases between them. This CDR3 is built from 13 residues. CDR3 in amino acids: CASSYRQAYEQYF. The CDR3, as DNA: TGTGCCAGCAGTTACAGACAAGCCTACGAGCAGTACTTC.

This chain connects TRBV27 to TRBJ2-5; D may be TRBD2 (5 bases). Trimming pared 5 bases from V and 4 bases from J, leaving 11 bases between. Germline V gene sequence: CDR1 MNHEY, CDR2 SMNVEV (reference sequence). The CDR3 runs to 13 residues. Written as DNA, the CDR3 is TGTGCCAGCAGTCGGGTGGCGGGAGAGACCCAGTACTTC. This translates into CASSRVAGETQYF.

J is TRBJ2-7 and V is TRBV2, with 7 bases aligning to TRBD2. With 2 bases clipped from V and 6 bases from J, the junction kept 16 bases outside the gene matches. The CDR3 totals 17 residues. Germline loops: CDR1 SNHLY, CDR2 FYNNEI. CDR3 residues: CASSERFLSREFREQYF. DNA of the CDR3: TGTGCCAGCAGTGAAAGATTCCTCTCGCGGGAGTTTCGCGAGCAGTACTTC.

The CDR3 region has the DNA TGTGCCAGCAGCTTACAGGACAGGGTGTGGTACGAGCAGTACTTC. It codes for CASSLQDRVWYEQYF. V and J are TRBV7-2 and TRBJ2-7, with TRBD1 matching 8 bases. The germline CDR1 and CDR2 sequences are SGHTA and FQGNSA. The CDR3 has 15 residues. Trimming took 2 bases from V and 4 from J; bases not matched to a gene: 7.